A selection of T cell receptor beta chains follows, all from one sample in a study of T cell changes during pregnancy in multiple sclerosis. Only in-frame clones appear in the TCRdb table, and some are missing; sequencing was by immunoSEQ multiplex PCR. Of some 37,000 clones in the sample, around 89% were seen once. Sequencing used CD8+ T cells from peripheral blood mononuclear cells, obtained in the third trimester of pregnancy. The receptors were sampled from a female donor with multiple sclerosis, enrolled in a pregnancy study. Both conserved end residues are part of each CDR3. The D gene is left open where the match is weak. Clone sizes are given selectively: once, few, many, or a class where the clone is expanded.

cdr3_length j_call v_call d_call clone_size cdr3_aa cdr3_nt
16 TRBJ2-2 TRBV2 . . CATIRGAGRNTGELFF TGTGCCACCATCCGCGGGGCGGGACGGAACACCGGGGAGCTGTTTTTT
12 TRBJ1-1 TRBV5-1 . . CASSGGLAEAFF TGCGCCAGCAGCGGGGGCTTGGCTGAAGCTTTCTTT
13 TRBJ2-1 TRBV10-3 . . CAISRDSINEQFF TGTGCCATCAGCCGGGACTCTATCAACGAGCAGTTCTTC
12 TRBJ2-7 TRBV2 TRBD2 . CASSGASYEQYF TGTGCCAGTAGCGGGGCATCCTACGAGCAGTACTTC
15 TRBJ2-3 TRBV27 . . CASSPNPVRPDTQYF TGTGCCAGCAGTCCGAACCCGGTGAGGCCAGATACGCAGTATTTT
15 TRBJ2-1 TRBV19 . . CASSGAGAVWNEQFF TGTGCCAGTAGTGGGGCGGGGGCCGTTTGGAATGAGCAGTTCTTC
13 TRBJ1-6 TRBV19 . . CASSIGRSSPLHF TGTGCCAGTAGTATTGGCCGGAGTTCACCCCTCCACTTT
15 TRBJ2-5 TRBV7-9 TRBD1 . CASSADRGLEETQYF TGTGCCAGCAGCGCGGACAGGGGGCTTGAAGAGACCCAGTACTTC
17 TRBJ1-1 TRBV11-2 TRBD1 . CASSLGITGTGVTEAFF TGTGCCAGCAGCTTAGGGATAACCGGGACAGGGGTCACTGAAGCTTTCTTT
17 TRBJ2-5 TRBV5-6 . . CASSFLGTLGGQETQYF TGTGCCAGCAGTTTTCTGGGGACTCTTGGGGGACAAGAGACCCAGTACTTC
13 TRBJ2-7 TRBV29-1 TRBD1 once CSVATGQGIEQYF TGCAGCGTTGCCACGGGACAGGGGATCGAGCAGTACTTC
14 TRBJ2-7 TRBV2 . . CASSDSGVLYEQYF TGTGCCAGCAGTGACAGTGGAGTCCTGTACGAGCAGTACTTC
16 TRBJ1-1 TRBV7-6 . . CASSPSALAGNTEAFF TGTGCCAGCAGCCCTTCGGCATTGGCGGGCAACACTGAAGCTTTCTTT
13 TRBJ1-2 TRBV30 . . CAWHRDNSYGYTF TGTGCCTGGCACCGGGACAATTCATATGGCTACACCTTC
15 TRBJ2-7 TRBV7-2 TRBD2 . CASSPIAGGDYEQYF TGTGCCAGCAGCCCAATAGCGGGAGGGGACTACGAGCAGTACTTC
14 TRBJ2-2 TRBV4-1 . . CASSQAFGTGELFF TGCGCCAGCAGCCAAGCGTTCGGCACCGGGGAGCTGTTTTTT
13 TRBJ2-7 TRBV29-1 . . CSVEQDSSYEQYF TGCAGCGTTGAACAGGACAGCTCCTACGAGCAGTACTTC
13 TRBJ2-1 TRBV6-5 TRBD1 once CASSETGFNEQFF TGTGCCAGCAGTGAGACAGGGTTCAATGAGCAGTTCTTC
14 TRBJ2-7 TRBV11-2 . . CASSLGAGYYEQYF TGTGCCAGCAGCTTAGGGGCGGGCTACTACGAGCAGTACTTC
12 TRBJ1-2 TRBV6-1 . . CASIPANFGYTF TGTGCCAGCATCCCCGCTAACTTTGGCTACACCTTC
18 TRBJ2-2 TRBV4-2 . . CASSQEEAQDYNTGELFF TGTGCCAGCAGCCAAGAGGAGGCACAGGACTATAACACCGGGGAGCTGTTTTTT
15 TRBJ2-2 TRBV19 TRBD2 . CASRPTSGSTWELFF TGTGCCAGTAGACCGACTAGCGGGTCGACGTGGGAGCTGTTTTTT
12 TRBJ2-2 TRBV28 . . CASSSRGRELFF TGTGCCAGCAGTTCCCGTGGGCGGGAGCTGTTTTTT
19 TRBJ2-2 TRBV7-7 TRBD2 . CASSLSTSGKLMNTGELFF TGTGCCAGCAGTTTGTCGACTAGCGGAAAACTTATGAACACCGGGGAGCTGTTTTTT
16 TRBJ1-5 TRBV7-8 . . CASSLSGTGANQPQHF TGTGCCAGCAGCTTAAGCGGGACGGGAGCCAATCAGCCCCAGCATTTT
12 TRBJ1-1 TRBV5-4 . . CASSFSRTEAFF TGTGCCAGCAGCTTTTCGCGCACTGAAGCTTTCTTT
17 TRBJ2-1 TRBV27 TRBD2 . CASSLSPTSGRANEQFF TGTGCCAGCAGTTTAAGCCCAACTAGCGGGAGGGCCAATGAGCAGTTCTTC
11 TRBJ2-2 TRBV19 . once CASSISVELFF TGTGCCAGTAGTATTTCGGTGGAGCTGTTTTTT
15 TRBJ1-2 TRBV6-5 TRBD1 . CASSSTLQTGYGYTF TGTGCCAGCAGTTCCACCCTACAGACAGGGTATGGCTACACCTTC
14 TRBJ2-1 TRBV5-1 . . CASIGGNTYNEQFF TGCGCCAGCATCGGCGGGAACACCTACAATGAGCAGTTCTTC
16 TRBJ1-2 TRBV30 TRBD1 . CAWSVLRTGGGYGYTF TGTGCCTGGAGTGTACTAAGGACAGGGGGCGGCTATGGCTACACCTTC
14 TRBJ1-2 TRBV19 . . CASSITGSHYGYTF TGTGCCAGTAGTATAACAGGGTCCCACTATGGCTACACCTTC
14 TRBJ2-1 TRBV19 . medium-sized CASSIAGLGNEQFF TGTGCCAGTAGTATAGCGGGGTTAGGCAATGAGCAGTTCTTC
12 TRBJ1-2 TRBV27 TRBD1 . CASQTGGYGYTF TGTGCCAGTCAAACAGGGGGCTATGGCTACACCTTC
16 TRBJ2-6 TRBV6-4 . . CASSPDSASGANVLTF TGTGCCAGCAGCCCCGACAGTGCCTCTGGGGCCAACGTCCTGACTTTC
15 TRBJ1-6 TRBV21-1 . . CASSNCWTGNSPLHF TGTGCCAGCAGCAATTGCTGGACAGGGAATTCACCCCTCCACTTT
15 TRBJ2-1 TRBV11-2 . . CASSYTTGAYNEQFF TGTGCCAGCAGCTATACGACTGGAGCCTACAATGAGCAGTTCTTC
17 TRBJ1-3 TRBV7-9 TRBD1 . CASSSPPGQVPGNTIYF TGTGCCAGCAGCTCGCCCCCGGGACAGGTTCCTGGAAACACCATATATTTT
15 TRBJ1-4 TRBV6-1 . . CASSEPGQLNEKLFF TGTGCCAGCAGTGAACCGGGTCAGTTGAATGAAAAACTGTTTTTT
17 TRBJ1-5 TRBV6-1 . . CASSEGPYRVLDQPQHF TGTGCCAGCAGTGAAGGCCCATACAGGGTCCTGGATCAGCCCCAGCATTTT
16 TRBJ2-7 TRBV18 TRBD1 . CASSPPGTGILYEQYF TGTGCCAGCTCACCCCCTGGGACAGGGATCCTCTACGAGCAGTACTTC
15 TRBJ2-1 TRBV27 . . CASSFNGVTYNEQFF TGTGCCAGCAGTTTTAACGGGGTGACCTACAATGAGCAGTTCTTC
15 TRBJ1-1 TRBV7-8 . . CASSLGSSGNTEAFF TGTGCCAGCAGCTTAGGCTCCTCCGGGAACACTGAAGCTTTCTTT
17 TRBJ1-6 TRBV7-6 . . CASSLGRRWAVNSPLHF TGTGCCAGCAGCTTGGGCCGGAGGTGGGCTGTCAATTCACCCCTCCACTTT
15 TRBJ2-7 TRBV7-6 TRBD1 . CASSEGQASSYEQYF TGTGCCAGCAGCGAAGGACAGGCAAGCTCCTACGAGCAGTACTTC
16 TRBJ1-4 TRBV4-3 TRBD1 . CASSLDRAGTNEKLFF TGCGCCAGCAGCCTCGACAGGGCTGGAACTAATGAAAAACTGTTTTTT
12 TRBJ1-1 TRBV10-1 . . CASSESLSEAFF TGCGCCAGCAGTGAGTCTCTATCAGAAGCTTTCTTT
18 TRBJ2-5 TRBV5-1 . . CASSNGYLGAGSQETQYF TGCGCCAGCAGCAATGGTTATTTGGGGGCAGGCTCCCAAGAGACCCAGTACTTC